This is a list of T cell receptor beta chains from one sample in a study of shared clonotypes between healthy human individuals. The assay was immunoSEQ multiplex PCR, and TCRdb's table has in-frame clones only and misses some. The data contain some 2,100,000 clones, approximately 96% of them seen just once; the ten biggest clones take up around 0.13%. Sequenced sample: naive CD4+ T cells sorted from blood. The receptor set was obtained from a man between 18 and 35 years old in good health. The CDR3 runs from the conserved cysteine through the conserved F or W. Each record gives: CDR3 protein, CDR3 DNA, V gene, clone size, J gene, D gene. D genes are given only for firm matches. Clone size, where shown, is once, few, many, or a class for clones that have expanded.

CASSHPTVNTEAFF | TGTGCCAGCAGCCACCCGACAGTGAACACTGAAGCTTTCTTT | TRBV4-2 | NA | TRBJ1-1 | NA
CASRLAGPYEQYF | TGTGCCAGCAGACTAGCGGGGCCCTACGAGCAGTACTTC | TRBV27 | once | TRBJ2-7 | TRBD2
CASSPVGQTSGNTIYF | TGTGCCAGCTCACCAGTGGGACAGACCTCTGGAAACACCATATATTTT | TRBV18 | NA | TRBJ1-3 | TRBD1
CASSYTDSPLGYTF | TGTGCCAGCAGTTACACGGACAGCCCTCTTGGCTACACCTTC | TRBV6-6 | NA | TRBJ1-2 | NA
CASSPLQQTDNEQFF | TGTGCCAGCTCACCACTCCAACAAACCGACAATGAGCAGTTCTTC | TRBV18 | NA | TRBJ2-1 | NA
CASSPMGGSVYEQFF | TGTGCCAGCAGCCCGATGGGGGGAAGCGTCTATGAGCAGTTCTTC | TRBV7-2 | NA | TRBJ2-1 | NA
CASRTTGDYGYTF | TGTGCCAGCAGAACGACAGGAGACTATGGCTACACCTTC | TRBV2 | NA | TRBJ1-2 | NA
CASSVDRGYGYTF | TGTGCCAGCAGCGTCGATCGAGGGTATGGCTACACCTTC | TRBV9 | NA | TRBJ1-2 | NA
CATSNRNTGELFF | TGTGCCACCAGCAATCGCAACACCGGGGAGCTGTTTTTT | TRBV15 | NA | TRBJ2-2 | NA
CAISENVLAGSTGELFF | TGTGCCATCAGTGAGAATGTGCTGGCGGGAAGCACCGGGGAGCTGTTTTTT | TRBV10-3 | NA | TRBJ2-2 | NA
CASKSHNRETQYF | TGTGCCAGCAAGAGTCACAATAGGGAGACCCAGTACTTC | TRBV25-1 | NA | TRBJ2-5 | NA
CASRWEVTEAFF | TGTGCCAGCAGATGGGAGGTCACTGAAGCTTTCTTT | TRBV2 | NA | TRBJ1-1 | NA
CASSFGLFGPLHF | TGTGCCAGCAGTTTTGGTCTGTTTGGTCCCCTCCACTTT | TRBV28 | NA | TRBJ1-6 | NA
CASSAGERTTNEKLFF | TGTGCCAGCAGCGCAGGGGAGCGAACAACTAATGAAAAACTGTTTTTT | TRBV5-4 | once | TRBJ1-4 | NA
CASSFRAENTEAFF | TGTGCCAGCAGCTTCCGGGCGGAGAACACTGAAGCTTTCTTT | TRBV11-2 | NA | TRBJ1-1 | NA
CASSFLPATGGKETQYF | TGCGCCAGCAGCTTCCTGCCCGCGACAGGGGGGAAAGAGACCCAGTACTTC | TRBV5-1 | NA | TRBJ2-5 | TRBD1
CASSSRTGSTDTQYF | TGTGCCAGCAGCTCTCGGACGGGAAGCACAGATACGCAGTATTTT | TRBV9 | NA | TRBJ2-3 | NA
CASSSRKQGSNQPQHF | TGTGCCAGCAGCTCCCGTAAACAGGGGAGCAATCAGCCCCAGCATTTT | TRBV7-2 | NA | TRBJ1-5 | TRBD1
CASSEARATRSYNEQFF | TGTGCCAGCAGTGAAGCGAGGGCAACTCGCTCCTACAATGAGCAGTTCTTC | TRBV2 | NA | TRBJ2-1 | NA
CASSLRGGRISSSYEQYF | TGCGCCAGCAGCCTACGTGGAGGCCGAATTTCAAGCTCCTACGAGCAGTACTTC | TRBV5-1 | NA | TRBJ2-7 | NA
CASSRASGAPSTDTQYF | TGCGCCAGCAGCAGGGCTAGCGGGGCCCCAAGCACAGATACGCAGTATTTT | TRBV5-1 | NA | TRBJ2-3 | TRBD2
CASSSGRSGLNTEAFF | TGTGCCAGCAGCTCGGGCAGATCCGGCTTGAACACTGAAGCTTTCTTT | TRBV5-4 | NA | TRBJ1-1 | NA
CASSLGLAGGRQETQYF | TGCGCCAGCAGCTTGGGGTTGGCGGGGGGCCGCCAAGAGACCCAGTACTTC | TRBV5-1 | NA | TRBJ2-5 | TRBD2
CSVGFQETLAKNIQYF | TGCAGCGTTGGGTTCCAGGAGACGCTAGCCAAAAACATTCAGTACTTC | TRBV29-1 | NA | TRBJ2-4 | NA
CASSQGTGAVDTQYF | TGCGCCAGCAGCCAGGGGACAGGGGCGGTAGATACGCAGTATTTT | TRBV4-1 | NA | TRBJ2-3 | TRBD1
CASSPGTAYNSPLHF | TGTGCCAGCAGTCCCGGGACAGCATATAATTCACCCCTCCACTTT | TRBV7-8 | NA | TRBJ1-6 | TRBD1
CASSMAGVQETQYF | TGTGCCAGCAGCATGGCAGGGGTCCAAGAGACCCAGTACTTC | TRBV5-4 | NA | TRBJ2-5 | NA
CASSSPGTYTNYEQYF | TGCGCCAGCAGCTCACCGGGAACTTACACTAACTACGAGCAGTACTTC | TRBV5-1 | NA | TRBJ2-7 | NA
CATEDRLRYEQYF | TGTGCCACCGAAGACAGACTCCGTTACGAGCAGTACTTC | TRBV6-5 | NA | TRBJ2-7 | NA
CASSIRQISYEQYF | TGTGCCAGCAGCATTAGACAGATCTCCTACGAGCAGTACTTC | TRBV11-2 | NA | TRBJ2-7 | NA
CASSALADTQYF | TGTGCCAGTAGTGCGCTAGCAGATACGCAGTATTTT | TRBV19 | NA | TRBJ2-3 | NA
CASSSSTGPLYEQYF | TGTGCCAGCAGCTCGTCTACTGGACCCCTTTACGAGCAGTACTTC | TRBV5-5 | NA | TRBJ2-7 | NA
CASSDWRDGRYEQYF | TGCGCCAGCAGTGATTGGCGGGACGGCAGGTACGAGCAGTACTTC | TRBV10-1 | NA | TRBJ2-7 | NA
CASSYGGTPLHF | TGTGCCAGCAGTTACGGGGGTACACCCCTCCACTTT | TRBV6-5 | NA | TRBJ1-6 | NA
CASSSRDRGNEQYF | TGTGCCAGCAGTAGCCGGGACAGGGGAAACGAGCAGTACTTC | TRBV27 | NA | TRBJ2-7 | TRBD1
CAISVLSGSPYNEQFF | TGTGCCATCAGTGTTCTATCGGGGAGCCCCTACAATGAGCAGTTCTTC | TRBV10-3 | NA | TRBJ2-1 | NA
CASSPGSGGARNEQFF | TGTGCCAGCAGCCCTGGATCAGGGGGCGCTAGGAATGAGCAGTTCTTC | TRBV28 | NA | TRBJ2-1 | TRBD1
CAWTRRRPMNTEAFF | TGTGCCTGGACCCGCCGGCGGCCGATGAACACTGAAGCTTTCTTT | TRBV30 | NA | TRBJ1-1 | NA
CASSPLPGLQGAGEQYF | TGTGCCAGCTCACCACTACCGGGGTTACAGGGGGCAGGCGAGCAGTACTTC | TRBV18 | once | TRBJ2-7 | TRBD1
CASMWRGTDTQYF | TGTGCCAGCATGTGGCGGGGCACAGATACGCAGTATTTT | TRBV2 | NA | TRBJ2-3 | NA
CASSSGTGHSYGYTF | TGTGCCAGCAGCTCGGGGACAGGACATAGCTATGGCTACACCTTC | TRBV7-8 | NA | TRBJ1-2 | TRBD1
CASSSGQGQTTFEQYF | TGTGCCAGTAGTAGCGGACAGGGGCAGACTACGTTCGAGCAGTACTTC | TRBV19 | NA | TRBJ2-7 | TRBD1
CASRTGQGGTEAFF | TGTGCCAGCAGAACCGGACAGGGGGGCACTGAAGCTTTCTTT | TRBV6-6 | NA | TRBJ1-1 | TRBD1
CASSFEARRPATQYF | TGTGCCAGCAGTTTTGAGGCACGGCGTCCGGCGACGCAGTATTTT | TRBV27 | NA | TRBJ2-3 | NA
CASRAVQGPSGGYTF | TGTGCCAGCAGGGCGGTACAGGGGCCGTCGGGCGGCTACACCTTC | TRBV2 | many | TRBJ1-2 | TRBD1
CASSTRTSGGPNEQFF | TGTGCCAGCAGTACCCGGACTAGCGGGGGGCCCAATGAGCAGTTCTTC | TRBV27 | NA | TRBJ2-1 | TRBD2
CASSLDRGGSGELFF | TGCGCCAGCAGCTTGGACAGGGGCGGATCCGGGGAGCTGTTTTTT | TRBV5-1 | NA | TRBJ2-2 | TRBD1
CASRETGNTGELFF | TGTGCCAGCAGAGAGACGGGAAACACCGGGGAGCTGTTTTTT | TRBV6-6 | NA | TRBJ2-2 | NA
CASSPGDRGTDTQYF | TGTGCCAGCAGCCCCGGGGACAGGGGCACAGATACGCAGTATTTT | TRBV11-2 | NA | TRBJ2-3 | TRBD1
CAWSMGTGSSEAFF | TGTGCCTGGAGTATGGGGACAGGGTCTTCTGAAGCTTTCTTT | TRBV30 | NA | TRBJ1-1 | TRBD1
CASSHLAGGKTQYF | TGTGCCAGCAGCCATCTAGCGGGGGGCAAGACCCAGTACTTC | TRBV9 | NA | TRBJ2-5 | TRBD2
CASLPSGERYGYTF | TGTGCCAGCCTCCCCTCAGGGGAGAGGTATGGCTACACCTTC | TRBV6-6 | NA | TRBJ1-2 | NA
CASSLASTYEQYF | TGTGCCAGCAGCTTAGCCTCGACCTACGAGCAGTACTTC | TRBV7-2 | NA | TRBJ2-7 | NA
CASSSQTGANTEAFF | TGCGCCAGCAGCTCACAAACAGGGGCGAACACTGAAGCTTTCTTT | TRBV5-1 | NA | TRBJ1-1 | TRBD1
CASSLQGFDEKLFF | TGCGCCAGCAGCCTCCAGGGATTCGATGAAAAACTGTTTTTT | TRBV4-1 | NA | TRBJ1-4 | NA
CASSRTGSYEQYF | TGTGCCAGCAGCCGGACTGGCTCCTACGAGCAGTACTTC | TRBV4-2 | NA | TRBJ2-7 | NA
CASSLAIDRSYGYTF | TGTGCCAGCAGCTTAGCTATCGACAGGAGCTATGGCTACACCTTC | TRBV7-2 | NA | TRBJ1-2 | NA